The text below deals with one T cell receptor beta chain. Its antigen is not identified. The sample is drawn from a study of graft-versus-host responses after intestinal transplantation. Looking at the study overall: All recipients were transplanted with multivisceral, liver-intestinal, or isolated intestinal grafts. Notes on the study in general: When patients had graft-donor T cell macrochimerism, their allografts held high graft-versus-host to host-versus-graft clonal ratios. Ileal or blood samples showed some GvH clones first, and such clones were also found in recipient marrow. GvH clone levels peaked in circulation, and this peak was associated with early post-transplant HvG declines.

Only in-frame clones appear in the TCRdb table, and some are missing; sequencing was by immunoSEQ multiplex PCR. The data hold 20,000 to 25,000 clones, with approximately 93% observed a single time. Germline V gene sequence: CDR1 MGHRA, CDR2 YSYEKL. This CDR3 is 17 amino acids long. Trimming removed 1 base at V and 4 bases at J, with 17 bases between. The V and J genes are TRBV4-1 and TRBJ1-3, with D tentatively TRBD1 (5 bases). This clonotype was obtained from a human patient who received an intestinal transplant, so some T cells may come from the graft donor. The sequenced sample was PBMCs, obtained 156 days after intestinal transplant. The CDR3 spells CASSQVPGGLWGNTIYF. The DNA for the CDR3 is TGCGCCAGCAGCCAAGTCCCCGGGGGACTTTGGGGAAACACCATATATTTT.